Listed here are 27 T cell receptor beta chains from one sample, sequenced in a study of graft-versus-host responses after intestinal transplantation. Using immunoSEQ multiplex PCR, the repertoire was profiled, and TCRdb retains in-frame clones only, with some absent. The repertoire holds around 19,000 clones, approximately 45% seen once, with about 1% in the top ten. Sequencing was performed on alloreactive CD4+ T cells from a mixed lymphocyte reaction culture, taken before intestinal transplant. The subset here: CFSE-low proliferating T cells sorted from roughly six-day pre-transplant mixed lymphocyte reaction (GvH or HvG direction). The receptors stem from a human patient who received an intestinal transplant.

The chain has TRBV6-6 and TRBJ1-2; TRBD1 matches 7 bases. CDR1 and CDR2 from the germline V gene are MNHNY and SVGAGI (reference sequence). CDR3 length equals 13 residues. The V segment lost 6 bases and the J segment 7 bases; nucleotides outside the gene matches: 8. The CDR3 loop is CASSPDRVGGYTF. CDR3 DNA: TGTGCCAGCAGCCCCGACAGGGTGGGTGGCTACACCTTC.

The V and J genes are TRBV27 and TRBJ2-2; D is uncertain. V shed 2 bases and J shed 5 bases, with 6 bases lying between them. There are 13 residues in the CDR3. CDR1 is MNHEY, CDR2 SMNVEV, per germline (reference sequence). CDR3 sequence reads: CASSLLLTGELFF. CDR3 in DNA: TGTGCCAGCAGTTTACTGCTAACCGGGGAGCTGTTTTTT.

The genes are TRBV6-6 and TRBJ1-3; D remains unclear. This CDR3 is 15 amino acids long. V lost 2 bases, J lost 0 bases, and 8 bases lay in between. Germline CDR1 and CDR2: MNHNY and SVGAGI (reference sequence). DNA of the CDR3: TGTGCCAGCAGTTACGAGAGTGGCTCTGGAAACACCATATATTTT. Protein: CASSYESGSGNTIYF.

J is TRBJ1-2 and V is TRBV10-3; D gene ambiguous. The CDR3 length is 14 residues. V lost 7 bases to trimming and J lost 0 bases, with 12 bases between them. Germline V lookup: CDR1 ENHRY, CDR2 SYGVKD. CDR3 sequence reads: CAIMGPTSNYGYTF. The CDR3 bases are TGTGCCATCATGGGCCCCACCTCTAACTATGGCTACACCTTC.

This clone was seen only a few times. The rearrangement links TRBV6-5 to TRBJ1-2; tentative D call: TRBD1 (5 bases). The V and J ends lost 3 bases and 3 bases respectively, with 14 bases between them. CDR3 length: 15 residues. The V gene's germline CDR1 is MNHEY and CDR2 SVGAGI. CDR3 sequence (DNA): TGTGCCAGCAGTTATTGGGGCGCCCCGGACTATGGCTACACCTTC. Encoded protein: CASSYWGAPDYGYTF.

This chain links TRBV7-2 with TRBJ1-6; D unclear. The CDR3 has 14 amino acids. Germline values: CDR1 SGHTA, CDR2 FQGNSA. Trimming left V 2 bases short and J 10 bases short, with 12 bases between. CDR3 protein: CASSLIDFESPLHF. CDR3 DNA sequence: TGTGCCAGCAGCTTAATAGACTTTGAGTCACCCCTCCACTTT.

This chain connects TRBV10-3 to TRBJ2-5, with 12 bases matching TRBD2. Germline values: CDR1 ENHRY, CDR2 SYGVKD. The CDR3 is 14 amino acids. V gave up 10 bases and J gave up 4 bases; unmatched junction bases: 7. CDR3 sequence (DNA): TGTGCCACTAGGACTAGCGGGGCGGCAGAGACCCAGTACTTC. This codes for CATRTSGAAETQYF.

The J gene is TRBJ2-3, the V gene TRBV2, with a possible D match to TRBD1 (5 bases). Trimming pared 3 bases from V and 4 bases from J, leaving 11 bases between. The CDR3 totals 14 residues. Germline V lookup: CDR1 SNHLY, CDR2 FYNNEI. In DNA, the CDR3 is TGTGCCAGCAGTGACAGGGTGGGCGCAGATACGCAGTATTTT. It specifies CASSDRVGADTQYF.

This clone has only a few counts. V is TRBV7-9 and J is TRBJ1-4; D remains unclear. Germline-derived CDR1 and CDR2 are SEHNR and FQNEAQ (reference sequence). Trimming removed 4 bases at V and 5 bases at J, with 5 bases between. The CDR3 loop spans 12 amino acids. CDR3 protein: CASSSLNEKLFF. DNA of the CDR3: TGTGCCAGCAGCTCACTGAATGAAAAACTGTTTTTT.

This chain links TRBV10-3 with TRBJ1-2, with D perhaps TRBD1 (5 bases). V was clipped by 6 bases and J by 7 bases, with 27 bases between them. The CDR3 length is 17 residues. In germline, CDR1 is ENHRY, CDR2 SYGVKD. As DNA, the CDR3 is TGTGCCATCAGCAAGGAGGGAATTACAGGATCACGCTTTGGCTACACCTTC. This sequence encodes CAISKEGITGSRFGYTF.

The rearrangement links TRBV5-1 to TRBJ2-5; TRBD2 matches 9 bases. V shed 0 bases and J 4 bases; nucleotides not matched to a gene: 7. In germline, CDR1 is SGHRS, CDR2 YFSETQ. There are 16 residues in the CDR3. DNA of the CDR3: TGCGCCAGCAGCTTGGGAGCCGCGGGGGGGCTAGAGACCCAGTACTTC. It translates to CASSLGAAGGLETQYF. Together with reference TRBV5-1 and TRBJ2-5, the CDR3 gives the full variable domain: KAGVTQTPRYLIKTRGQQVTLSCSPISGHRSVSWYQQTPGQGLQFLFEYFSETQRNKGNFPGRFSGRQFSNSRSEMNVSTLELGDSALYLCASSLGAAGGLETQYFGPGTRLLVL.

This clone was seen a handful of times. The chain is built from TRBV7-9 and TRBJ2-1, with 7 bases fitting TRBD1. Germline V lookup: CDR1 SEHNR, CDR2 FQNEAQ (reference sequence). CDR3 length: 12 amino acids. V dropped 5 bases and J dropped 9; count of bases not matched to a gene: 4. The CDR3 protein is CASSATGFEQFF. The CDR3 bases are TGTGCCAGCAGCGCGACAGGGTTTGAGCAGTTCTTC.

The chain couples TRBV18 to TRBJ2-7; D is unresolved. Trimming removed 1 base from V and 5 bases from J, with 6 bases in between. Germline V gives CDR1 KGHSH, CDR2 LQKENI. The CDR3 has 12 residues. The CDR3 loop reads CASSPRGHEQYF. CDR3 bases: TGTGCCAGCTCACCACGTGGGCACGAGCAGTACTTC.

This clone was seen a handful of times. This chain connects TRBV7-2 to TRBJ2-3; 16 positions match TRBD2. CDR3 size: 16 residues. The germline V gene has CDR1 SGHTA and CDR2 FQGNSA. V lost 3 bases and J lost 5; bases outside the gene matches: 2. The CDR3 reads CASSLGLAGGQDTQYF. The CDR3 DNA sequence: TGTGCCAGCAGCTTGGGACTAGCGGGGGGGCAAGATACGCAGTATTTT.

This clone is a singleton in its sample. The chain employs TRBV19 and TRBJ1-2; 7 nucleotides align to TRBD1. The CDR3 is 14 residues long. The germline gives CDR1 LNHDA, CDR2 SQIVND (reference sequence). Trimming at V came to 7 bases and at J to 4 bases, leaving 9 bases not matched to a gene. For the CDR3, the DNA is TGTGCCAGTAACCCGACAGGGTCCTTCTATGGCTACACCTTC. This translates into CASNPTGSFYGYTF.

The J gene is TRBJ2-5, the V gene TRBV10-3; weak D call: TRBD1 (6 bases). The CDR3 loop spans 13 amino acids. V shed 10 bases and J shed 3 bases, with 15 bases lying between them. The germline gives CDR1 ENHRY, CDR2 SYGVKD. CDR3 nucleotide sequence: TGTGCCACCTACAGGGACCCCAAAGAGACCCAGTACTTC. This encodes CATYRDPKETQYF.

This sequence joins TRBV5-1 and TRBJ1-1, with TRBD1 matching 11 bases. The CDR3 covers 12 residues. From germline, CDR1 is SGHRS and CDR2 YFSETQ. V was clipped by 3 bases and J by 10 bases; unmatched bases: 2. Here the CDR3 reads CASSYGQGAAFF. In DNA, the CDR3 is TGCGCCAGCAGCTACGGACAGGGGGCAGCTTTCTTT.

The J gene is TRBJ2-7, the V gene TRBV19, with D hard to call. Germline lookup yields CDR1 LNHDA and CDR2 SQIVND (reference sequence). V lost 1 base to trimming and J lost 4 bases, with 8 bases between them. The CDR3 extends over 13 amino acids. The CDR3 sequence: CASSIVGRYEQYF. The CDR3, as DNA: TGTGCCAGTAGTATAGTGGGCAGATACGAGCAGTACTTC.

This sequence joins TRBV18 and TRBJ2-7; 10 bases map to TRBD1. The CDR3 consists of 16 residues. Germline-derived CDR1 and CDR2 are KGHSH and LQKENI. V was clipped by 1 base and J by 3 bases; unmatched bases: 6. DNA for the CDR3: TGTGCCAGCTCACCACTACCCGGACAGGGGGTCTACGAGCAGTACTTC. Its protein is CASSPLPGQGVYEQYF.

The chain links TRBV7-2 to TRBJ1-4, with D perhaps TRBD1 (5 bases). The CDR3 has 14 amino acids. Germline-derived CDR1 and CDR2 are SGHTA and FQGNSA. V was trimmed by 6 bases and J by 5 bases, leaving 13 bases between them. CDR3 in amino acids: CASRPGTANEKLFF. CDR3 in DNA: TGTGCCAGCAGACCCGGGACTGCGAATGAAAAACTGTTTTTT.

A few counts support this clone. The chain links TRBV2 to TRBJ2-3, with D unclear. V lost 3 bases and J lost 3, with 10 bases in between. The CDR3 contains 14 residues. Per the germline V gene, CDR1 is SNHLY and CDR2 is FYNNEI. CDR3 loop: CASSESVPTDTQYF. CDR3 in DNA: TGTGCCAGCAGTGAGTCTGTCCCGACAGATACGCAGTATTTT.

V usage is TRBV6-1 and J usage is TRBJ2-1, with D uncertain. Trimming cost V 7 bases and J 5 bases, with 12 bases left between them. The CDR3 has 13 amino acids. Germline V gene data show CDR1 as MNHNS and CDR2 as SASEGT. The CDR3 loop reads CASNGSPDNEQFF. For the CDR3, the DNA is TGTGCCAGCAATGGTAGCCCAGACAATGAGCAGTTCTTC.

Here the CDR3 DNA reads TGTGCTAGTGGTTTTGACCGACTCCCCCCCTATGGCTACACCTTC. Its translation: CASGFDRLPPYGYTF. The chain couples TRBV12-5 to TRBJ1-2, with D hard to call. The CDR3 contains 15 residues. CDR1 is LGHNT, CDR2 FRNRAP, per germline. V lost 3 bases and J lost 4, with 15 bases in between. The whole variable domain, filled in from reference TRBV12-5 and TRBJ1-2, reads DARVTQTPRHKVTEMGQEVTMRCQPILGHNTVFWYRQTMMQGLELLAYFRNRAPLDDSGMPKDRFSAEMPDATLATLKIQPSEPRDSAVYFCASGFDRLPPYGYTFGSGTRLTVV.

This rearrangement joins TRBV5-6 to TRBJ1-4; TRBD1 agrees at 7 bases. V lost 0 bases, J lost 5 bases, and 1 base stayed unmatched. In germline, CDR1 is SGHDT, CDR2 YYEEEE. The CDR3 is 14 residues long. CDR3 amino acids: CASSLGQGNEKLFF. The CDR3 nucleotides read TGTGCCAGCAGCTTGGGACAGGGCAATGAAAAACTGTTTTTT.

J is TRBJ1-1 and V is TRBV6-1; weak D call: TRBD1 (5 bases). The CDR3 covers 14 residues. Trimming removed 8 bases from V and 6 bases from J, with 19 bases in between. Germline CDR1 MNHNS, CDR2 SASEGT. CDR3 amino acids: CASAFGGSVAEAFF. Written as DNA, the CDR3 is TGTGCCAGCGCCTTCGGGGGGTCGGTGGCTGAAGCTTTCTTT.

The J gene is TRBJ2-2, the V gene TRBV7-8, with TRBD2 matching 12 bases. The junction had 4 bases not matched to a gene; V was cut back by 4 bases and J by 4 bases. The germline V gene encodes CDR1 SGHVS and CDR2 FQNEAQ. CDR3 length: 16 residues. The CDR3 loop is CASSSRLAGATGELFF. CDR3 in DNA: TGTGCCAGCAGCTCCCGACTAGCGGGGGCCACCGGGGAGCTGTTTTTT.

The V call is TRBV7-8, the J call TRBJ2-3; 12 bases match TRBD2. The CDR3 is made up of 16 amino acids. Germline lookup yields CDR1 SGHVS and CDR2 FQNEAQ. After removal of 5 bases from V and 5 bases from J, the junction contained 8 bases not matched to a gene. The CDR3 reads CASSRRTSGALDTQYF. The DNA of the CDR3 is TGTGCCAGCAGCCGCCGGACTAGCGGGGCATTAGATACGCAGTATTTT.